This T cell receptor beta chain was retrieved from a study of cytomegalovirus exposure and HLA in healthy donors. Primers: 60 Vbeta forward and 13 Jbeta reverse. Assay: immunoSEQ multiplex PCR; the TCRdb copy retains only in-frame clones and omits some. The data include 150,000 to 250,000 clones; the top ten clones carry approximately 0.74%. The CDR3 contains 18 residues. V lost 2 bases to trimming and J lost 0 bases; unmatched junction nucleotides: 7. Germline loops: CDR1 MNHEY, CDR2 SMNVEV (reference sequence). The chain joins TRBV27 to TRBJ2-4, with 10 bases lining up with TRBD2. The sequence came from a boy between 10 and 17 years old in good health and CMV-seronegative. The specimen was PBMCs. CDR3 coding DNA: TGTGCCAGCAGTTTAGGGCTAGCGGGGGCTCTAGCCAAAAACATTCAGTACTTC. It specifies CASSLGLAGALAKNIQYF.